The following is a T cell receptor (beta chain) sequence with its context. This clonotype was seen repeatedly, ten times or more. No cognate antigen has been identified for it. No qualities accompany the bases; no much larger clone lies one base away. The data belong to a study of T-cell reconstitution after alpha-beta-depleted transplantation in children (dated by TCRdb to 2016 to 2017). For the study in its entirety: Using TCR repertoire profiling, the study quantitatively followed how T-cell immune reconstitution unfolded in children after TCRalphabeta/CD19-depleted allogeneic hematopoietic cell transplantation.

The receptor library was made with PCR. The data were produced on an Illumina HiSeq 2500. TCR libraries were prepared with molecular barcoding, using unique molecular identifiers to normalize TCRbeta repertoire quantification. Using fastp trimming at Q25 and MiXCR clonotype assembly, TCRdb reanalyzed the public sequencing data and kept in-frame beta chains. Every distinct CDR3 protein forms one entry, paired with its most common genes and DNA. In this sample the table shows roughly 500,000 distinct CDR3 sequences, less than 35% of which occur a single time. Less than 2.5% of the sample belongs to the ten largest clones. The receptor was isolated from a human donor who donated a stem cell graft to a child with aplastic anemia. The material was PBMCs from the stem cell graft donor, obtained from the stem cell graft.

The base sequence is TGTGCCAGCAGGCCCGGACAGGCGTTGGCGGAAGCTTTCTTT. Its protein is CASRPGQALAEAFF. Rearrangement joined TRBV12-3 or TRBV12-4 to TRBJ1-1; 7 junctional bases match TRBD1. The cysteine opens and the phenylalanine closes a CDR3 of 14 amino acids. Kept here is only the CDR3 DNA, which spans 42 bases and is read in frame from base 1. Germline trimming: 6 bases from V, 8 bases from J; junction bases outside gene matches: 12.